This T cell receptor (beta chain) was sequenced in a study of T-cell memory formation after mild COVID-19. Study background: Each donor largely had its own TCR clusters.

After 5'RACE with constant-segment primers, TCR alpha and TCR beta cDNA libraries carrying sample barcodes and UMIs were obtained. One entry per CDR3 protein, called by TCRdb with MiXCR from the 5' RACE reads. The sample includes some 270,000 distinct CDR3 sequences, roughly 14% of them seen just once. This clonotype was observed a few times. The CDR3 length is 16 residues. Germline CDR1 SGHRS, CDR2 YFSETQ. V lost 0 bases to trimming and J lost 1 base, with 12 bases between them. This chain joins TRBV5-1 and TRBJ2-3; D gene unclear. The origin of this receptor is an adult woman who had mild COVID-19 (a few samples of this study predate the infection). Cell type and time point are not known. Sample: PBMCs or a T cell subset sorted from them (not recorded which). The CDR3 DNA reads TGCGCCAGCAGCTTGGAAAGAAATATTGGCACAGATACGCAGTATTTT. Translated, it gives CASSLERNIGTDTQYF.